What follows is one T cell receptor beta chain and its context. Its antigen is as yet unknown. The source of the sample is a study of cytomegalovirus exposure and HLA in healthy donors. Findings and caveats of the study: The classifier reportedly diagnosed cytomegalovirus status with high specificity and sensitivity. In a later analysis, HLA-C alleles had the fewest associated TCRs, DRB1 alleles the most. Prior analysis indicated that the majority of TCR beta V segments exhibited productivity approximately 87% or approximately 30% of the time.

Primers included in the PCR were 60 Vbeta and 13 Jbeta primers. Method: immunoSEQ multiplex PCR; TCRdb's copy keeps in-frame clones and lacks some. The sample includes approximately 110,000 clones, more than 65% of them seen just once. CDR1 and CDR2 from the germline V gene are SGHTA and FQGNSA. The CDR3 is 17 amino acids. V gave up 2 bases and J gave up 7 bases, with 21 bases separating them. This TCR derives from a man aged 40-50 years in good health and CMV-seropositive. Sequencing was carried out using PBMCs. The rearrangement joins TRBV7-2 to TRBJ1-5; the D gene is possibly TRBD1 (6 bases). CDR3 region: CASSLRVAGVRGQPQHF. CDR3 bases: TGTGCCAGCAGCTTACGGGTGGCAGGGGTACGCGGACAGCCCCAGCATTTT.